One and the same sample provided the 21 T cell receptor beta chains below, sequenced in a study of relationships among human T cell subsets (dated by TCRdb to the early 2010s). Starting from positively selected CD4+ cells, anti-CD25 beads were used to select CD4+CD25+ regulatory T cells. Library preparation employed multiplex PCR. The reads were generated on a 454 GS FLX. TCR alpha and beta CDR3 regions were amplified from mRNA by semiquantitative ARM-PCR. In ARM-PCR, tagged nested gene-specific primers were used first, and exponential amplification was then carried out by communal superprimers. TCRdb cleaned the public reads at Q25 with fastp, built clones with MiXCR and kept in-frame beta chains. Every CDR3 protein is listed once, alongside the most common genes and DNA of its rows. This sample is represented by approximately 14,000 distinct CDR3 sequences; about 55% of them were singletons. The ten largest clones add up to about 2% of the sample.

Sample: Tregs sorted from blood. These receptors originate from a man aged 35 to 55 in good health.

The V gene is TRBV7-8, the J gene TRBJ2-1, with TRBD2 identical over 12 bases. V trimming: 5 bases; J trimming: 5 bases; junction bases outside the gene matches: 7. CDR1 and CDR2 (germline): SGHVS, FQNEAQ. The CDR3 sequence is 16 residues long. The CDR3 is CASSQLAGGINNEQFF. DNA for the CDR3: TGTGCCAGCAGCCAGCTAGCGGGGGGGATCAACAATGAGCAGTTCTTC.

The genes are TRBV7-8 and TRBJ1-3, with 8 nucleotides matching TRBD1. The CDR3 totals 14 residues. V trimming: 6 bases; J trimming: 3 bases; junction bases outside the gene matches: 4. The germline V gene has CDR1 SGHVS and CDR2 FQNEAQ. CDR3 nucleotides: TGTGCCAGCAGACCAGGACAGGGTGGAAACACCATATATTTT. It is translated as CASRPGQGGNTIYF.

In its sample, this clonotype was seen a few times. The chain recombines TRBV6-2 or TRBV6-3 with TRBJ2-2; 11 bases are shared with TRBD2. The V and J ends lost 4 bases and 2 bases, in that order; junction bases with no gene match: 6. The CDR3 runs 17 residues. The germline V gene has CDR1 MNHEY and CDR2 SVGEGT. The CDR3 coding sequence is TGTGCCAGCAGTTCGGCTAGCGGGAGGCCAAACACCGGGGAGCTGTTTTTT. Translated, it gives CASSSASGRPNTGELFF.

This clonotype came up once. The chain is built from TRBV12-3 or TRBV12-4 and TRBJ2-5, with 8 nucleotides matching TRBD2. V dropped 8 bases and J dropped 5; count of bases not matched to a gene: 13. This CDR3 spans 15 amino acids. CDR3 in DNA: TGTGCCAGCTCCCCGGGTTCGGGAGGGTATGAGACCCAGTACTTC. This translates into CASSPGSGGYETQYF.

Points on this clonotype: Germline is not matched at one junction end, which may reflect a read error. The chain uses TRBV28 and TRBJ1-2, with D uncertain. The germline CDR1 and CDR2 sequences are MDHEN and SYDVKM. The CDR3 length is 12 residues. Here the CDR3 reads CASSLPNRDRNF. CDR3 DNA sequence: TGTGCCAGCAGTTTACCGAACAGAGACCGAAACTTC.

The chain joins TRBV12-3 or TRBV12-4 to TRBJ2-1; no reliable D call. CDR3 length equals 14 residues. Trimming took off 3 bases at V and 9 bases at J, with 15 bases between the two ends. The CDR3 region has the DNA TGTGCCAGCAGTTTCAATCGGCTACCCGGTGAGCAGTTCTTC. Amino acids: CASSFNRLPGEQFF.

The chain recombines TRBV20-1 with TRBJ1-1, with D possibly matching TRBD1 (5 bases). CDR3 length: 16 residues. V was pared by 0 bases and J by 0 bases, with 14 bases between. Germline values: CDR1 DFQATT, CDR2 SNEGSKA (reference sequence). The CDR3 DNA sequence: TGCAGTGCTAGAGATACAGGACGGACCCTGAACACTGAAGCTTTCTTT. Translation: CSARDTGRTLNTEAFF.

This clonotype was seen more than once but under ten times. This sequence joins TRBV28 and TRBJ1-5; D uncertain. This CDR3 contains 12 residues. Germline V gene sequence: CDR1 MDHEN, CDR2 SYDVKM. V lost 6 bases and J lost 9, with 12 bases in between. The CDR3 region has the DNA TGTGCCAGCAGCGACCGTGTATCGCCCCAGCATTTT. Translation: CASSDRVSPQHF.

V is TRBV7-2 and J is TRBJ2-7; the D is unclear. CDR1 and CDR2 (germline): SGHTA, FQGNSA. V was cut by 1 base and J by 1 base, with 11 bases left in between. The CDR3 spans 15 residues. Here the CDR3 reads CASSLGASGSYEQYF. CDR3 DNA: TGTGCCAGCAGCTTAGGGGCGAGTGGGTCCTACGAGCAGTACTTC.

CDR3 bases: TGTGCCAGCAGCCCCGTCGCGGGGGGGCCGGTGGAGACAGATACGCAGTATTTT. Residues: CASSPVAGGPVETDTQYF. The chain joins TRBV7-3 to TRBJ2-3, with 9 bases lining up with TRBD2. CDR1 and CDR2 from the germline V gene are SGHTA and FQGTGA. V shed 5 bases, J shed 3 bases, and the junction held 15 bases outside the gene matches. CDR3 length: 18 amino acids.

V usage is TRBV19 and J usage is TRBJ2-3; TRBD2 matches 7 bases. This CDR3 has 15 residues. CDR1 is LNHDA and CDR2 is SQIVND in the germline V gene (reference sequence). The V segment lost 2 bases and the J segment 3 bases; nucleotides outside the gene matches: 5. CDR3: CASSISGGRTDTQYF. As DNA, the CDR3 is TGTGCCAGTAGTATATCCGGCGGGAGAACAGATACGCAGTATTTT.

V and J are TRBV30 and TRBJ2-7; the D call may be TRBD1 or TRBD2 (7 bases each). The CDR3 consists of 15 residues. Germline-derived CDR1 and CDR2 are GTSNPN and SVGIG (reference sequence). V shed 1 base and J shed 0 bases, with 13 bases lying between them. The CDR3 reads CAWSGAGQNSYEQYF. Here the CDR3 DNA reads TGTGCCTGGAGTGGAGCGGGACAGAACTCCTACGAGCAGTACTTC.

The rearrangement links TRBV4-1 to TRBJ2-3; D not certain. This CDR3 region has 17 residues. The V end lost 1 base, the J end lost 0 bases, and 14 bases lay between the germline ends. The germline V gene encodes CDR1 MGHRA and CDR2 YSYEKL. The CDR3: CASSQGLLRSSTDTQYF. The CDR3 nucleotides read TGCGCCAGCAGCCAAGGGTTATTACGTTCTAGCACAGATACGCAGTATTTT.

V gene TRBV20-1 combines with J gene TRBJ2-1, with 11 bases lining up with TRBD2. Trimming cost V 8 bases and J 4 bases; bases outside gene matches: 7. The CDR3 covers 14 residues. Per germline, CDR1 DFQATT and CDR2 SNEGSKA (reference sequence). In DNA form, the CDR3 reads TGCAGTACGACGACTAGCGGGGTTTACAATGAGCAGTTCTTC. Translated: CSTTTSGVYNEQFF.

This clonotype has only a few counts. The chain recombines TRBV6-5 with TRBJ2-3; TRBD1 or TRBD2 may be the D gene (5 bases each). CDR3 size: 13 residues. CDR1 and CDR2 (germline): MNHEY, SVGAGI. V was clipped by 4 bases and J by 6 bases, with 11 bases between them. The CDR3: CASSSPWGDTQYF. The DNA for the CDR3 is TGTGCCAGCAGTTCACCCTGGGGGGATACGCAGTATTTT.

V and J are TRBV12-3 or TRBV12-4 and TRBJ1-1; D unclear. The V gene lost 6 bases and the J gene lost 7 bases, with 15 bases spanning the gap. The CDR3 has 13 residues. The CDR3 sequence is CASSHRRELEAFF. The CDR3 DNA follows: TGTGCCAGCAGCCATAGGCGGGAACTTGAAGCTTTCTTT.

Within the sample, this clonotype is medium-sized. The chain joins TRBV11-2 to TRBJ2-7; 7 positions agree with TRBD1. CDR1 and CDR2 from the germline V gene are SGHAT and FQNNGV. The CDR3 contains 14 residues. V shed 6 bases, J shed 1 base, and the junction held 6 bases outside the gene matches. The CDR3 here is CASRKGGQSYEQYF. For the CDR3, the DNA is TGTGCCAGCAGAAAAGGGGGCCAGTCCTACGAGCAGTACTTC.

The chain couples TRBV1 to TRBJ2-1; the DNA was not compared with TRBD2, the D call given in the table. TRBV1 is a documented pseudogene. The CDR3 totals 15 residues. CDR3 nucleotide sequence: TGCACCAGCAGCCAAGAGAAACTAGCGGTAAGCGAGCAGTTCTTC. It codes for CTSSQEKLAVSEQFF.

Comments on this clonotype: The conserved phenylalanine or tryptophan is not found at the CDR3 terminus, so this likely reflects a read error. CDR3 nucleotides: TGTGCCAGCAGAGTCAGCAACACTGAAGCTTTCCTT. Translated: CASRVSNTEAFL. This sequence joins TRBV6-6 and TRBJ1-1, with D hard to call. This CDR3 comprises 12 residues. The germline V and J ends were trimmed by 6 bases and 2 bases, with 7 bases remaining between them. CDR1 and CDR2 (germline): MNHNY, SVGAGI (reference sequence).

CDR3 sequence (DNA): TGCAGCGTCTCTAGCGGGGGCCAAGAGACCCAGTACTTC. It yields the protein CSVSSGGQETQYF. This chain connects TRBV29-1 to TRBJ2-5; 10 bases match TRBD2. CDR1 is SQVTM and CDR2 is ANQGSEA in the germline V gene. V lost 6 bases, J lost 1 base, and 2 bases stayed unmatched. The CDR3 runs 13 residues.

This sequence joins TRBV28 and TRBJ1-2; D gene ambiguous. The germline V and J ends were trimmed by 1 base and 7 bases, with 16 bases remaining between them. There are 15 residues in the CDR3. Per the germline V gene, CDR1 is MDHEN and CDR2 is SYDVKM. The CDR3 loop is CASSLSTRRDPGYTF. Here the CDR3 DNA reads TGTGCCAGCAGTTTATCGACCCGCCGGGATCCTGGCTACACCTTC.